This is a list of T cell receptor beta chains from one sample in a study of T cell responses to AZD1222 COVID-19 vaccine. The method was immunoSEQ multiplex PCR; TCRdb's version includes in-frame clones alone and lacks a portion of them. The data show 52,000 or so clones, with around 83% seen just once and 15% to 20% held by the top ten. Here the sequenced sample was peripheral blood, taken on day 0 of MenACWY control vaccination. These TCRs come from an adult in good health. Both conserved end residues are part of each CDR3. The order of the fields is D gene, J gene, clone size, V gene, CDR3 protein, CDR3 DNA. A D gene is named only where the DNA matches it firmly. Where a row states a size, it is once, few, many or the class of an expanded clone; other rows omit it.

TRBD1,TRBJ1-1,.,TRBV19,CASSRDSTNTEAFF,TGTGCCAGTAGTAGGGACAGTACGAACACTGAAGCTTTCTTT
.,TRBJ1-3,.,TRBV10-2,CASSESGGSGNTIYF,TGCGCCAGCAGTGAGTCTGGGGGCAGTGGAAACACCATATATTTT
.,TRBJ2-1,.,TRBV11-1,CASSLGVGGSYNEQFF,TGTGCCAGCAGCTTAGGGGTCGGGGGCTCCTACAATGAGCAGTTCTTC
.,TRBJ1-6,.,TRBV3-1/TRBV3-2,CASSQGGSYNSPLHF,TGTGCCAGCAGCCAGGGCGGCTCCTATAATTCACCCCTCCACTTT
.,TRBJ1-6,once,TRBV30,CAWRWRGGNSPLHF,TGTGCCTGGAGGTGGAGGGGGGGTAATTCACCCCTCCACTTT
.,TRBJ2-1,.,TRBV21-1,CASSKIPQGRREVDEQFF,TGTGCCAGCAGCAAAATCCCCCAGGGTCGGCGGGAAGTCGATGAGCAGTTCTTC
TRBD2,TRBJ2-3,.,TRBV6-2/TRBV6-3,CASSGQGLAGFNTQYF,TGTGCCAGCAGTGGCCAGGGACTAGCGGGATTTAATACGCAGTATTTT
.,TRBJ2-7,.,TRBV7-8,CASSLAKSGARGEQYF,TGTGCCAGCAGCTTAGCGAAATCGGGGGCTCGGGGCGAGCAGTACTTC
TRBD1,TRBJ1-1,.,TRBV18,CASSLDRGYTEAFF,TGTGCCAGCTCACTCGACAGGGGATACACTGAAGCTTTCTTT
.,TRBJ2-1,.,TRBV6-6,CASSLEGLNNEQFF,TGTGCCAGCAGTCTCGAAGGGTTGAACAATGAGCAGTTCTTC
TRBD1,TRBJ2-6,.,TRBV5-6,CASSHRTGNPAANVLTF,TGTGCCAGCAGCCACCGGACAGGGAACCCCGCGGCCAACGTCCTGACTTTC
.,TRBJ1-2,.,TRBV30,CAWSQVGHVDGYTF,TGTGCCTGGAGTCAAGTCGGCCACGTTGATGGCTACACCTTC
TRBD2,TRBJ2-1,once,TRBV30,CAWSPLAGVYNEQFF,TGTGCCTGGAGTCCACTAGCGGGAGTCTACAATGAGCAGTTCTTC
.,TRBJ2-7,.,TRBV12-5,CASGLVTGQGEVEQYF,TGTGCTAGTGGTTTGGTAACCGGCCAGGGGGAGGTCGAGCAGTACTTC
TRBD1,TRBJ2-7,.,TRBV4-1,CASSQAWVQGAHEQYF,TGCGCCAGCAGCCAAGCGTGGGTGCAGGGGGCCCACGAGCAGTACTTC
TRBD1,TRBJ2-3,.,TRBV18,CASSPRQGMMDTQYF,TGTGCCAGCTCACCCAGACAGGGGATGATGGATACGCAGTATTTT
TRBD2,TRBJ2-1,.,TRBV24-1,CATSDWQAGLAGGYEQFF,TGTGCCACCAGTGATTGGCAGGCAGGACTAGCGGGAGGTTATGAGCAGTTCTTC
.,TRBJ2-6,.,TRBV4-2,CASSQELAQGSGANVLTF,TGTGCCAGCAGCCAAGAGTTAGCGCAAGGCTCTGGGGCCAACGTCCTGACTTTC
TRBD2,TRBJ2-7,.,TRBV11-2,CASSRLAGGTPYEQYF,TGTGCCAGCAGTCGACTAGCGGGAGGGACCCCCTACGAGCAGTACTTC
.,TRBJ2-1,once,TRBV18,CASSPPGKPLIEQFF,TGTGCCAGCTCACCACCGGGGAAACCACTTATTGAGCAGTTCTTC
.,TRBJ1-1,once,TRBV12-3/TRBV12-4,CASSTLMNTEAFF,TGTGCCAGCAGTACCCTAATGAACACTGAAGCTTTCTTT
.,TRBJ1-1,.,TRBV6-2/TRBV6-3,CASSFSQGYTEAFF,TGTGCCAGCAGTTTTTCCCAGGGGTACACTGAAGCTTTCTTT
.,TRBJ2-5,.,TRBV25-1,CASSEVAQKETQYF,TGTGCCAGCAGTGAGGTGGCGCAAAAAGAGACCCAGTACTTC
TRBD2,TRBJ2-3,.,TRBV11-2,CASSPILAGGPGADTQYF,TGTGCCAGCAGCCCAATACTAGCGGGAGGGCCTGGGGCAGATACGCAGTATTTT
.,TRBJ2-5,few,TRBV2,CASSANRNQETQYF,TGTGCCAGCAGTGCTAACAGAAACCAAGAGACCCAGTACTTC
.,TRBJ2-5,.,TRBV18,CASSPRNGKETQYF,TGTGCCAGCTCACCCCGGAACGGAAAAGAGACCCAGTACTTC
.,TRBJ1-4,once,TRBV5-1,CASSLAPGVRTNEKLFF,TGCGCCAGCAGCTTGGCCCCAGGGGTCCGGACTAATGAAAAACTGTTTTTT
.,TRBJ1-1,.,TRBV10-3,CAISEGKRNAEAFF,TGTGCCATCAGTGAAGGGAAAAGGAACGCTGAAGCTTTCTTT
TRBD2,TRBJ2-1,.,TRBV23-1,CASSHPGPLADEQFF,TGCGCCAGCAGTCACCCGGGACCACTAGCGGATGAGCAGTTCTTC
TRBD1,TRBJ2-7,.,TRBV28,CASSSKTGVLSYEQYF,TGTGCCAGCAGCTCAAAAACAGGGGTTTTGTCCTACGAGCAGTACTTC
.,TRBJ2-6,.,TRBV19,CAGRKAGANVLTF,TGTGCCGGGCGAAAGGCCGGGGCCAACGTCCTGACTTTC
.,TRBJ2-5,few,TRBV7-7,CASSLAEAGKTQETQYF,TGTGCTAGCAGCTTAGCGGAGGCTGGAAAGACTCAAGAGACCCAGTACTTC
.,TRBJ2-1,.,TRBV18,CASSLLKGQFF,TGTGCCAGCTCCCTTCTTAAGGGGCAGTTCTTC
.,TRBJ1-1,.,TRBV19,CASKTGRTGAFF,TGTGCCAGTAAAACTGGCAGGACGGGGGCTTTCTTT
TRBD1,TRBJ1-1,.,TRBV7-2,CASKREGALGTEAFF,TGTGCCAGCAAGCGGGAGGGGGCGCTGGGCACTGAAGCTTTCTTT
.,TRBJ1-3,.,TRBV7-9,CASSLDGGYSGNTIYF,TGTGCCAGCAGCTTAGATGGGGGGTACTCTGGAAACACCATATATTTT
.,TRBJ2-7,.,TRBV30,CAWGPGLYEQYF,TGTGCCTGGGGTCCTGGATTATACGAGCAGTACTTC
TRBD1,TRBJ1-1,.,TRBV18,CASSPGQGYTEAFF,TGTGCCAGCTCACCGGGACAGGGTTACACTGAAGCTTTCTTT
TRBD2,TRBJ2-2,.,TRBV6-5,CASSRGTTRTGELFF,TGTGCCAGCAGCCGCGGGACTACCAGGACCGGGGAGCTGTTTTTT
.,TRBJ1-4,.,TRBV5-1,CASSLDSHNEKLFF,TGCGCCAGCAGCTTAGACAGCCATAATGAAAAACTGTTTTTT
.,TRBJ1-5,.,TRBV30,CAWSSGAGQPQHF,TGTGCCTGGAGTTCAGGGGCGGGCCAGCCCCAGCATTTT
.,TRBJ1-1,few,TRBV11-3,CASSSRDTVNTEAFF,TGTGCCAGCAGCTCCCGGGACACTGTGAACACTGAAGCTTTCTTT
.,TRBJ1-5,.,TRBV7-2,CASSSLENPNQPQHF,TGTGCCAGCAGCTCCCTGGAGAATCCCAATCAGCCCCAGCATTTT
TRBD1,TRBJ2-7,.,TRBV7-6,CASSLPAQGFEQYF,TGTGCCAGCAGCTTACCGGCACAGGGGTTCGAGCAGTACTTC
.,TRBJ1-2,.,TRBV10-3,CAISAGLSYGYTF,TGTGCCATCAGTGCGGGTCTTAGTTATGGCTACACCTTC
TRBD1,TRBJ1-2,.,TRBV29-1,CSVDGTGGYTF,TGCAGCGTCGATGGGACAGGTGGCTACACCTTC
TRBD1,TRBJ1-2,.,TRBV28,CASSPDRGDYGYTF,TGTGCCAGCAGCCCGGACAGGGGGGACTATGGCTACACCTTC
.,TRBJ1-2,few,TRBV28,CASSLFSGLTGYTF,TGTGCCAGCAGTTTATTCTCAGGGCTTACTGGCTACACCTTC
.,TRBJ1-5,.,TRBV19,CASKGVGRSNQPQHF,TGTGCCAGTAAAGGGGTTGGAAGGAGCAATCAGCCCCAGCATTTT
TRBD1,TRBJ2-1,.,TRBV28,CASSSLAPSGTGGNEQFF,TGTGCCAGCAGTTCCCTCGCTCCCTCCGGGACAGGGGGGAATGAGCAGTTCTTC
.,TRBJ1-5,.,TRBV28,CASSLSEFFGGNQPQHF,TGTGCCAGCAGTTTAAGCGAATTTTTCGGGGGCAATCAGCCCCAGCATTTT
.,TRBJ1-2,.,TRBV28,CASSLLSRGLNGYTF,TGTGCCAGCAGTCTCCTATCTAGGGGATTGAATGGCTACACCTTC
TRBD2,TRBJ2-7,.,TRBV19,CASSPAREGRYEQYF,TGTGCCAGTAGCCCCGCGCGGGAGGGCCGCTACGAGCAGTACTTC
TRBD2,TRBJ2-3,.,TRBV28,CASIPLAGGRDTQYF,TGTGCCAGCATTCCTCTAGCGGGAGGGCGAGATACGCAGTATTTT
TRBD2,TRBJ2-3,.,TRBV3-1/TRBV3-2,CASTRASGSDTQYF,TGTGCCAGCACCCGGGCTAGCGGTTCGGATACGCAGTATTTT
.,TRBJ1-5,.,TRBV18,CASSPGQKYSNQPQHF,TGTGCCAGCTCACCAGGGCAGAAGTATAGCAATCAGCCCCAGCATTTT
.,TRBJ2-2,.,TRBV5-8,CASSLRLTNTGELFF,TGTGCCAGCAGCTTGAGGCTAACGAACACCGGGGAGCTGTTTTTT
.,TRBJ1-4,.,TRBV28,CASSLAGSTNEKLFF,TGTGCCAGCAGTTTAGCGGGGTCGACTAATGAAAAACTGTTTTTT
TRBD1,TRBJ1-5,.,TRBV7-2,CASSPMTGGGGQPQHF,TGTGCCAGCAGCCCGATGACAGGGGGCGGTGGACAGCCCCAGCATTTT